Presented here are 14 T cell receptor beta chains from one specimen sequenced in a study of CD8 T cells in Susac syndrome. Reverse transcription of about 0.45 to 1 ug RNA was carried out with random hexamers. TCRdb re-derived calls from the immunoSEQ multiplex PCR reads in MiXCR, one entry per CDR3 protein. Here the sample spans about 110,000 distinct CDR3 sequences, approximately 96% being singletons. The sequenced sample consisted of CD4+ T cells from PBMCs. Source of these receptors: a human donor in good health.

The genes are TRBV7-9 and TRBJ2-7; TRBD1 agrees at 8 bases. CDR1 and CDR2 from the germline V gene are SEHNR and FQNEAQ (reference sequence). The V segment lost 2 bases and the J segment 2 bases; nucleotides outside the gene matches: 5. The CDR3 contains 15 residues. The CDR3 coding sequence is TGTGCCAGCAGCTTACTCGAACAGGGGGCCTACGAGCAGTACTTC. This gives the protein CASSLLEQGAYEQYF.

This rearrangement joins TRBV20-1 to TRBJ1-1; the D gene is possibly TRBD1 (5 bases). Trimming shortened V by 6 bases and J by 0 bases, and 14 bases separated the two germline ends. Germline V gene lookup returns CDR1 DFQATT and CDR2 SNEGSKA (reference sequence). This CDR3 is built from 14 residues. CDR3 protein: CSARAGFVNTEAFF. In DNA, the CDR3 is TGCAGTGCGCGAGCAGGGTTCGTGAACACTGAAGCTTTCTTT.

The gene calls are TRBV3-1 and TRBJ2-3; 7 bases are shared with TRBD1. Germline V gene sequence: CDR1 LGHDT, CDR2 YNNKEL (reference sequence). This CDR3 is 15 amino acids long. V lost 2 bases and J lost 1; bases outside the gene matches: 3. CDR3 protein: CASSQPTGRTDTQYF. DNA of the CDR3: TGTGCCAGCAGCCAACCGACAGGGCGCACAGATACGCAGTATTTT.

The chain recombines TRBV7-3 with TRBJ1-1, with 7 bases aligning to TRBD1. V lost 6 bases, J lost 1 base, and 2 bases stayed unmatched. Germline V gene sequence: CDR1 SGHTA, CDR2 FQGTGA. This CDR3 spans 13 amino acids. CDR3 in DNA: TGTGCCAGCAGACAGGGGCGGAACACTGAAGCTTTCTTT. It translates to CASRQGRNTEAFF.

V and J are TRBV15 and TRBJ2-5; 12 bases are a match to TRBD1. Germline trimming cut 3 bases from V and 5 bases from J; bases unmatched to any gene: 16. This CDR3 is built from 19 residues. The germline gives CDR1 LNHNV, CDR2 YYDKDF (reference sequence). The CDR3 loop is CATSSKYSGTGGRRETQYF. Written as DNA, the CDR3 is TGTGCCACCAGCAGCAAATACTCCGGGACAGGGGGCCGTCGGGAGACCCAGTACTTC.

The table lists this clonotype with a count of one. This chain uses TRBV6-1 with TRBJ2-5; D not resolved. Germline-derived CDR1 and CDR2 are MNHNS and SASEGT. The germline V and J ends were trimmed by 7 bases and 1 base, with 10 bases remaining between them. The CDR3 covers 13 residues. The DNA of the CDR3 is TGTGCCAGCACTAGGCAGGCCCAAGAGACCCAGTACTTC. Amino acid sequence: CASTRQAQETQYF.

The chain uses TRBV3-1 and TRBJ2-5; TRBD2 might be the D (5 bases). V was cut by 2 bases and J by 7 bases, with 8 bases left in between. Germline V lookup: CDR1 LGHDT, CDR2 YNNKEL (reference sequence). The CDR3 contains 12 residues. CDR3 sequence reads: CASSQSGRTQYF. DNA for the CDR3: TGTGCCAGCAGCCAAAGCGGTCGGACCCAGTACTTC.

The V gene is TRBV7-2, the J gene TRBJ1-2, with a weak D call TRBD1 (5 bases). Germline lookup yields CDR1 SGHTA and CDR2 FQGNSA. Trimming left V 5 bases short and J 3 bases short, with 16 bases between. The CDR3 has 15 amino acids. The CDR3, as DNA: TGTGCCAGCAGCCCCCAATCCTTGACAGACTATGGCTACACCTTC. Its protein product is CASSPQSLTDYGYTF.

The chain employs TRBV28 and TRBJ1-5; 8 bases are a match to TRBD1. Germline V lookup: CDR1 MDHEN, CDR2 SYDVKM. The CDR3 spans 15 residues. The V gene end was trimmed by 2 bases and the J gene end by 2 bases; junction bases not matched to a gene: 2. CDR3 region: CASSLLTGGNQPQHF. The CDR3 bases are TGTGCCAGCAGTTTACTGACAGGGGGCAATCAGCCCCAGCATTTT.

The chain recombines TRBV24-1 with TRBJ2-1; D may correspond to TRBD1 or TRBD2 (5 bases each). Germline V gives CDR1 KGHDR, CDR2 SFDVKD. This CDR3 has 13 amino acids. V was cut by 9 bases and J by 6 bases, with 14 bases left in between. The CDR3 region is CATQGTRSNEQFF. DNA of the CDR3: TGTGCCACCCAGGGAACTAGGAGCAATGAGCAGTTCTTC.

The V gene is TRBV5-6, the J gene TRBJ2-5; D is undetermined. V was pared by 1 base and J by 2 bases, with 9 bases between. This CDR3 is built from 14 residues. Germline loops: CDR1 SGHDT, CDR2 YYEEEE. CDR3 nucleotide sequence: TGTGCCAGCAGCTTGCGTTCCGGACAAGAGACCCAGTACTTC. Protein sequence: CASSLRSGQETQYF.

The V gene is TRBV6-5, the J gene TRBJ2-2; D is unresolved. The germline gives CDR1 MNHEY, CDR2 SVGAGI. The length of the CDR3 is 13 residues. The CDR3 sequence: CVAGQPPAGELFF. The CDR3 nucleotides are TGTGTCGCAGGCCAACCCCCAGCCGGGGAGCTGTTTTTT.

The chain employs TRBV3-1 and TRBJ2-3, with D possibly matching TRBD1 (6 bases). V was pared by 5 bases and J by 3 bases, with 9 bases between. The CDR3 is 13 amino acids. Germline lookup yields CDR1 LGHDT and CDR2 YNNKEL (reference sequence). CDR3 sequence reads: CASSWGLTDTQYF. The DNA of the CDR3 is TGTGCCAGCAGCTGGGGGCTTACAGATACGCAGTATTTT.

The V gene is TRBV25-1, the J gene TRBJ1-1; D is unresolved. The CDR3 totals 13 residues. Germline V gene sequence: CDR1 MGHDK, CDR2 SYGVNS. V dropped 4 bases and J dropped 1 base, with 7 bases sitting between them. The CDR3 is CASSVPGNTEAFF. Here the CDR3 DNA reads TGTGCCAGCAGTGTGCCGGGGAACACTGAAGCTTTCTTT. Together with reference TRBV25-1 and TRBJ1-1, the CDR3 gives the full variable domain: EADIYQTPRYLVIGTGKKITLECSQTMGHDKMYWYQQDPGMELHLIHYSYGVNSTEKGDLSSESTVSRIRTEHFPLTLESARPSHTSQYLCASSVPGNTEAFFGQGTRLTVV.